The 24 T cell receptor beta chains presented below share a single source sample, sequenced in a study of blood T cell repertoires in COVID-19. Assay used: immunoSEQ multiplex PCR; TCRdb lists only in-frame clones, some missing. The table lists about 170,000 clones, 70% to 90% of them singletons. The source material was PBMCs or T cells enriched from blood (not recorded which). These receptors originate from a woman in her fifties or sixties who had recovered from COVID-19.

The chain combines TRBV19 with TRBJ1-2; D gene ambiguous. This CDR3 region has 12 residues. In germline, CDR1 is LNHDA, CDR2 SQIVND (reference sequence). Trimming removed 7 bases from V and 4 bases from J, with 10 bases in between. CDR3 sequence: CASNPGSYGYTF. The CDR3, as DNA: TGTGCCAGTAATCCGGGTTCCTATGGCTACACCTTC.

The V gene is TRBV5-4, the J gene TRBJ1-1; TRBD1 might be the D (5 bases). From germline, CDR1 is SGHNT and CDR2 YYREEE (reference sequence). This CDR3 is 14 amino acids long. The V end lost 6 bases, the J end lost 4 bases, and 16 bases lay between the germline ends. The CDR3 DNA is TGTGCCAGCACCCTGGGGCAGGGAACCACTGAAGCTTTCTTT. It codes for CASTLGQGTTEAFF. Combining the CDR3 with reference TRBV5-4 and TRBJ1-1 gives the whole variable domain ETGVTQSPTHLIKTRGQQVTLRCSSQSGHNTVSWYQQALGQGPQFIFQYYREEENGRGNFPPRFSGLQFPNYSSELNVNALELDDSALYLCASTLGQGTTEAFFGQGTRLTVV.

CDR3 amino acids: CASSPPDRTYEQYV. The CDR3 bases are TGTGCCAGCTCACCACCCGACAGAACCTACGAGCAGTACGTC. This chain joins TRBV18 and TRBJ2-7; TRBD1 is a possible D gene (5 bases). Germline values: CDR1 KGHSH, CDR2 LQKENI. This CDR3 contains 14 residues. V lost 0 bases and J 2 bases, leaving 8 bases between the germline ends.

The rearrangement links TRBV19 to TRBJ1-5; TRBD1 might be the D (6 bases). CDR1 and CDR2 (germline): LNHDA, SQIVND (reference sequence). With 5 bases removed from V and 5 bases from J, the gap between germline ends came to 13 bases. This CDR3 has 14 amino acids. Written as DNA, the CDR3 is TGTGCCAGTAGTCTGGCAGGGGATCATCAGCCCCAGCATTTT. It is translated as CASSLAGDHQPQHF.

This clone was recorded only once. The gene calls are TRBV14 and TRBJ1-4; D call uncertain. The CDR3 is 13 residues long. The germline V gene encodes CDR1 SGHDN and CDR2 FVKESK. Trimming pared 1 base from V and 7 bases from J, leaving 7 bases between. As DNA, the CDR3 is TGTGCCAGCAGCCAAGTAGTCGGTGAAAAACTGTTTTTT. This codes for CASSQVVGEKLFF.

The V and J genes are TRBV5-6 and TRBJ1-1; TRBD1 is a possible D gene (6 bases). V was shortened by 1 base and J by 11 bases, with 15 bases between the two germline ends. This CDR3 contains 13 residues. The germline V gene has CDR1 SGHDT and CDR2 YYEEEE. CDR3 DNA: TGTGCCAGCAGCTTGAGTACCGGACAGCGCGCTTTCTTT. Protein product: CASSLSTGQRAFF.

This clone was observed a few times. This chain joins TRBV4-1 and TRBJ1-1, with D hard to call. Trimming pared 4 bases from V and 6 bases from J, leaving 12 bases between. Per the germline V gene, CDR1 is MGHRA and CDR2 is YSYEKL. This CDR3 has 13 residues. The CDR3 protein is CASSPELRAEAFF. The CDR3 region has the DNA TGCGCCAGCAGCCCGGAACTGAGGGCTGAAGCTTTCTTT.

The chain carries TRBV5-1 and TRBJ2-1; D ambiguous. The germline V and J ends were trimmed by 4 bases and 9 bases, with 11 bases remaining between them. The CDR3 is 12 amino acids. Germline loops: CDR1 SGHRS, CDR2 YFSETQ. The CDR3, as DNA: TGCGCCAGCAGCCCCGCCGGTGGTGAGCAGTTCTTC. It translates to CASSPAGGEQFF.

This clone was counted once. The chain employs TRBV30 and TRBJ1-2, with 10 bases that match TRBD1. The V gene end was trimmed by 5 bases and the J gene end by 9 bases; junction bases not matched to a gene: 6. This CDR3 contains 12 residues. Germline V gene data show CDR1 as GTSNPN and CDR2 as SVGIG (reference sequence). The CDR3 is CAWDRGPLSYTF. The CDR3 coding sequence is TGTGCCTGGGACAGGGGGCCGCTGAGCTACACCTTC.

DNA for the CDR3: TGTGCCAGCAGGTTGGGGGGGGCGGGTGGCTACACCTTC. Translating it yields CASRLGGAGGYTF. The V gene is TRBV6-5, the J gene TRBJ1-2, with D perhaps TRBD1 (6 bases). The CDR3 extends over 13 amino acids. Germline V gene sequence: CDR1 MNHEY, CDR2 SVGAGI. V shed 6 bases and J shed 7 bases, with 15 bases lying between them.

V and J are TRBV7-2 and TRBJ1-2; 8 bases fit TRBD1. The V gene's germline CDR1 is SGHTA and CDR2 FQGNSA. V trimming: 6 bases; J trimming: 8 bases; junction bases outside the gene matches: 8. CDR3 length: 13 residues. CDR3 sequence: CASRTPGGDGYTF. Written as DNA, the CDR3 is TGTGCCAGCAGGACGCCAGGGGGCGACGGCTACACCTTC. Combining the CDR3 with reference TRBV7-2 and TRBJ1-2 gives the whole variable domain GAGVSQSPSNKVTEKGKDVELRCDPISGHTALYWYRQSLGQGLEFLIYFQGNSAPDKSGLPSDRFSAERTGGSVSTLTIQRTQQEDSAVYLCASRTPGGDGYTFGSGTRLTVV.

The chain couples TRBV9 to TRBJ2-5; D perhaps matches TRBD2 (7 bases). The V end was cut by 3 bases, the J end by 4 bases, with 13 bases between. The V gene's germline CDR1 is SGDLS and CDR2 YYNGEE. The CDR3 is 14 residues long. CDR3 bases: TGTGCCAGCAGCGGGGGGGGCGCGGGAGAGACCCAGTACTTC. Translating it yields CASSGGGAGETQYF.

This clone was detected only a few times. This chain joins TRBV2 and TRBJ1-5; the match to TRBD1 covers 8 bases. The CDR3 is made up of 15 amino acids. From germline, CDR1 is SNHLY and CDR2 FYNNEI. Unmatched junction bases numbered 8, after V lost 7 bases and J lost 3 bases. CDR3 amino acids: CASKYGQGSNQPQHF. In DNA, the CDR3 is TGTGCCAGCAAGTACGGACAGGGCTCCAATCAGCCCCAGCATTTT.

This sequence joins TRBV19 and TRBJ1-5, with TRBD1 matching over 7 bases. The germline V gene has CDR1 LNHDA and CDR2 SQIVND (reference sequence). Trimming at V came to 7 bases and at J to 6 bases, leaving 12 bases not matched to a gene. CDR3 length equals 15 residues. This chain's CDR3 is CASTTVGRGFQPQHF. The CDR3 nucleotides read TGTGCCAGTACCACAGTGGGCAGGGGGTTTCAGCCCCAGCATTTT.

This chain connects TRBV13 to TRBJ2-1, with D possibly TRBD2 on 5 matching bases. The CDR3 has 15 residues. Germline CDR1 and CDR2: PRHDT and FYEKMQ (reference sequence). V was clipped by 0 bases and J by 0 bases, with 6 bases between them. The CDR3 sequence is CASSLGRASYNEQFF. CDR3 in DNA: TGTGCCAGCAGCTTAGGGCGGGCCTCCTACAATGAGCAGTTCTTC.

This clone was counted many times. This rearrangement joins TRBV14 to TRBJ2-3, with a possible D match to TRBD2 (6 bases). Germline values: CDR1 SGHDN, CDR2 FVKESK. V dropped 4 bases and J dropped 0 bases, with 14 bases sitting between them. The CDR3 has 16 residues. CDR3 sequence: CASSPLLAASTDTQYF. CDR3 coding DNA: TGTGCCAGCAGCCCCTTACTAGCCGCTAGCACAGATACGCAGTATTTT. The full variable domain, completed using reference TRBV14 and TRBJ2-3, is EAGVTQFPSHSVIEKGQTVTLRCDPISGHDNLYWYRRVMGKEIKFLLHFVKESKQDESGMPNNRFLAERTGGTYSTLKVQPAELEDSGVYFCASSPLLAASTDTQYFGPGTRLTVL.

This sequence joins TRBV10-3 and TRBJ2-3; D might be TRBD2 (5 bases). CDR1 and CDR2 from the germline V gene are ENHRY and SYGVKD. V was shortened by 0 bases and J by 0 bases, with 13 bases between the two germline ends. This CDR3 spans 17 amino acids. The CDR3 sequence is CAISESIGLTSTDTQYF. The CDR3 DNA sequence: TGTGCCATCAGTGAGTCGATTGGACTTACTAGCACAGATACGCAGTATTTT.

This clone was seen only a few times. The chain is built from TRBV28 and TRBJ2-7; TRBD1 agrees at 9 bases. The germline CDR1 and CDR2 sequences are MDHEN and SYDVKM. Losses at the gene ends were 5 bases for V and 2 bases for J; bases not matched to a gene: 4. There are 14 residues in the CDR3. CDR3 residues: CASSPGQGPYEQYV. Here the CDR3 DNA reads TGTGCCAGCAGTCCGGGACAGGGACCCTACGAGCAGTACGTC.

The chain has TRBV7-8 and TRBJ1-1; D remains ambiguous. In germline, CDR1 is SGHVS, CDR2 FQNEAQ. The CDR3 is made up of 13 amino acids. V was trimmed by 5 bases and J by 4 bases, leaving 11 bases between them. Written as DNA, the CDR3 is TGTGCCAGCAGCCTCGTTTCCCGCACTGAAGCTTTCTTT. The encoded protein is CASSLVSRTEAFF.

The CDR3 DNA follows: TGTGCCAGCAGTCTACGCAGGACAGGGAGGACCTACGAGCAGTACGTC. Protein: CASSLRRTGRTYEQYV. The rearrangement uses TRBV28 and TRBJ2-7, with 8 bases aligning to TRBD1. The junction had 11 bases not matched to a gene; V was cut back by 5 bases and J by 2 bases. Germline V gives CDR1 MDHEN, CDR2 SYDVKM. CDR3 length equals 16 residues.

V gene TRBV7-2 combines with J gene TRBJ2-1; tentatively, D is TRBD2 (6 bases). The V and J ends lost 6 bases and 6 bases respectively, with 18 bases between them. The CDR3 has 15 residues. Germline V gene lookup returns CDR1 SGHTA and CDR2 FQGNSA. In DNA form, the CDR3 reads TGTGCCAGCAGTTCCGAGGGACTGTCCCCCAATGAGCAGTTCTTC. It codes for CASSSEGLSPNEQFF.

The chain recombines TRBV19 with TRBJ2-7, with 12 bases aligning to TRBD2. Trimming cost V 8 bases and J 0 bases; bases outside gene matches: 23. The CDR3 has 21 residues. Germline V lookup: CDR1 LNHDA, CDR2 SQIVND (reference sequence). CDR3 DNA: TGTGCCAGTCCATGGCTAGCGGGAGGGCAACCAGGTAATCTTTTCTCCTACGAGCAGTACGTC. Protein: CASPWLAGGQPGNLFSYEQYV.

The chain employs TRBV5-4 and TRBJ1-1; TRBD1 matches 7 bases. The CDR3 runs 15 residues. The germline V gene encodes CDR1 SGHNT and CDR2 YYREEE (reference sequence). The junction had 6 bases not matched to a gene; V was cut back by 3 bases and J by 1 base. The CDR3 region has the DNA TGTGCCAGCAGCTCTCCCAGGGGGACGAACACTGAAGCTTTCTTT. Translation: CASSSPRGTNTEAFF.

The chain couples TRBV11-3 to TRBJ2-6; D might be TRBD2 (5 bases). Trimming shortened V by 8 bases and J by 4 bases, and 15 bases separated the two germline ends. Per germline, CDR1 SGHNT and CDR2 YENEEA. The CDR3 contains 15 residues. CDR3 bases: TGTGCCAGCGAACACCGGCGGGTCGGGGCCAACGTCCTGACTTTC. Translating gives CASEHRRVGANVLTF.